This T cell receptor (beta chain) was obtained from a study of response to subunit inactivated influenza vaccine. CDR1 KGHDR and CDR2 SFDVKD come from the germline V gene. With 7 bases removed from V and 0 bases from J, the gap between germline ends came to 10 bases. CDR3 size: 14 residues. TCRdb reanalysed the RT-PCR reads using MiXCR and keeps one entry per CDR3 protein. The sample holds a few hundred thousand distinct CDR3 sequences, 9.5% to 13% seen once. This clonotype was detected only a few times. Its antigen is unknown. Overall study results and limits: Authors suggested seasonal influenza vaccinations each recruit few new T cells.

The source material was PBMCs from blood, sampled 40 to 50 days after vaccination. This rearrangement joins TRBV24-1 to TRBJ2-3; the D gene is possibly TRBD2 (6 bases). The sequence came from a man aged 50-60 years who received an inactivated influenza vaccine. The CDR3 protein is CATSERASTDTQYF. DNA for the CDR3: TGTGCCACCAGCGAGCGGGCTAGCACAGATACGCAGTATTTT.